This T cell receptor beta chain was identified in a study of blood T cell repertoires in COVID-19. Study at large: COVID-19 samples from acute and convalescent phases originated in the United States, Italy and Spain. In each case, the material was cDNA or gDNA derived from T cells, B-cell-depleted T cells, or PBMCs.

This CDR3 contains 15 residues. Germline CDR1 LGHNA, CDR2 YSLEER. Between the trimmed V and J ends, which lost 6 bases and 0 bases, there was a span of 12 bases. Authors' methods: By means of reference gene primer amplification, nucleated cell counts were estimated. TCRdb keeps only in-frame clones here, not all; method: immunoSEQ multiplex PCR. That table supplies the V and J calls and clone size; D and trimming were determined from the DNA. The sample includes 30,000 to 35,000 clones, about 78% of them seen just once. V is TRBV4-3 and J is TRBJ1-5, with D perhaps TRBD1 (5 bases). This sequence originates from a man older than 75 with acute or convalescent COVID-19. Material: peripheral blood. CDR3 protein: CASSPDSYSNQPQHF. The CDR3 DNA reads TGCGCCAGCAGTCCAGACAGCTATAGCAATCAGCCCCAGCATTTT.